A selection of T cell receptor beta chains follows, all from one sample in a study of response to subunit inactivated influenza vaccine. TCRdb reprocessed the RT-PCR reads with MiXCR, giving one entry per CDR3 protein. Of roughly 670,000 distinct CDR3 sequences detected, approximately 14% appear once; the ten largest clones hold about 7.6%. Sequencing was performed on PBMCs from blood, taken 14 to 15 days before vaccination. These receptors were obtained from a man aged 45-60 years who received an inactivated influenza vaccine. Both conserved end residues are part of each CDR3. A D gene is named only where the DNA matches it firmly. Rows give clone size only sometimes, using once, few, many, or a class for an expanded clone.

abundance,v_gene,d_gene,j_gene,CDR3nt,CDR3aa
few,TRBV6-1,-,TRBJ1-5,TGTGCCAGCAGTCAGAGAGGTGGTCAGCCCCAGCATTTT,CASSQRGGQPQHF
-,TRBV5-1,-,TRBJ2-7,TGCGCCAGCAGCTTGGAAGCAGGGGGAGGCGAGCAGTACTTC,CASSLEAGGGEQYF
-,TRBV20-1,-,TRBJ2-7,TGCAGTGCTGAAGGGACGTATGAGCAGTACTTC,CSAEGTYEQYF
few,TRBV25-1,TRBD1,TRBJ2-2,TGTGCCAGCAGCCTTACGGGGACAGGGCCGAACACCGGGGAGCTGTTTTTT,CASSLTGTGPNTGELFF
many,TRBV5-6,-,TRBJ1-6,TGTGCCAGCAGCTTGCGGGGGACCTATAATTCACCCCTCCACTTT,CASSLRGTYNSPLHF
many,TRBV4-1,-,TRBJ1-1,TGCGCCAGCAAACAGCCAAGAGGGTTCGATGGTGGGAGCACTGAAGCTTTCTTT,CASKQPRGFDGGSTEAFF
many,TRBV6-1,TRBD2,TRBJ2-1,TGTGCCAGCACCCACTCCGGATCAGGGCTAGCGGGCGATGAGCAGTTCTTC,CASTHSGSGLAGDEQFF
-,TRBV2,TRBD1,TRBJ1-5,TGTGCCAGCAGTGAAGGAAGGGGACAGGGCAATCAGCCCCAGCATTTT,CASSEGRGQGNQPQHF
-,TRBV5-5,-,TRBJ2-7,TGTGCCAGCAGCTTGGCATTCAGGGTGAGCTCCTACGAGCAGTACTTC,CASSLAFRVSSYEQYF
many,TRBV5-6,-,TRBJ2-5,TGTGCCAGCAGCTTGGTTCGCGGGACGGAAGAGACCCAGTACTTC,CASSLVRGTEETQYF
few,TRBV29-1,-,TRBJ2-1,TGCAGCGCCGATCACGGGTGGGAGTACAATGAGCAGTTCTTC,CSADHGWEYNEQFF
-,TRBV5-1,TRBD1,TRBJ2-1,TGCGCCAGCAGCTCGGGACAGGGGGCTTTCGATGAGCAGTTCTTC,CASSSGQGAFDEQFF
once,TRBV11-2,-,TRBJ2-5,TGTGCCAGCAGCCTGGCGCAGCGGTATCACGAGACCCAGTACTTC,CASSLAQRYHETQYF
many,TRBV2,-,TRBJ2-3,TGTGCCAGCAGTGAGATACTTGAGCCCACAGATACGCAGTATTTT,CASSEILEPTDTQYF
-,TRBV18,TRBD1,TRBJ2-7,TGTGCCAGCTCACGGGAGACAGGGGGCGGGAACGAGCAGTACTTC,CASSRETGGGNEQYF
many,TRBV18,TRBD2,TRBJ2-2,TGTGCCAGCTCCCTAGCGGGAGCTGGTACCGGGGAGCTGTTTTTT,CASSLAGAGTGELFF